The source of this T cell receptor (beta chain) is a study of blood T cell repertoires in COVID-19. Overall study context: Samples representing acute and convalescent COVID-19 were sourced from the United States, Italy and Spain.

The assay was immunoSEQ multiplex PCR, and TCRdb's table has in-frame clones only and misses some. The repertoire holds about 30,000 clones, with approximately 71% as singletons. The sequencing input was peripheral blood. This clonotype was obtained from a human donor in a cohort sampled during active COVID-19.

CDR3 bases: TGTGCCAGCAGTTTAGTTCCGGTCCATTACAATGAGCAGTTCTTC. It specifies CASSLVPVHYNEQFF. The V call is TRBV27, the J call TRBJ2-1; no reliable D call. The CDR3 contains 15 residues. The germline gives CDR1 MNHEY, CDR2 SMNVEV (reference sequence). The V end was cut by 2 bases, the J end by 4 bases, with 12 bases between.